This T cell receptor (beta chain) was observed in a study of identifying expanded T cells in peripheral blood. Turning to this clone: The target antigen is unknown.

Here immunoSEQ multiplex PCR was the method, and the copy in TCRdb shows in-frame clones only, minus some. The sample has 100,000 or so clones, more than 70% seen once. Notes on the study in general: Technical replicates showed around 1.2 changed clones; two weeks 15 to 20; four weeks 19. Clone count variance between roughly 2-week samples rose with total template count.

No infections or other immune events were documented during collection. CDR1 is KGHSH, CDR2 LQKENI, per germline. Trimming took 8 bases from V and 3 from J, leaving 17 bases between them. This CDR3 has 15 residues. This clonotype was obtained from a person aged 18 to 69 in good health. Material: blood. This chain links TRBV18 with TRBJ1-5; D is unresolved. CDR3 nucleotide sequence: TGTGCCAGCACTAGAGCGTGGCAAGACAATCAGCCCCAGCATTTT. It translates to CASTRAWQDNQPQHF.